The clone carrying this T cell receptor beta chain is a singleton in its sample. Its target is unknown. V was pared by 4 bases and J by 4 bases, with 7 bases of the junction left unmatched. Germline CDR1 MDHEN, CDR2 SYDVKM. The CDR3 totals 15 residues. The data belong to a study of OX40 agonist ivuxolimab in advanced cancers. Study observations and caveats: Clonal expansion was seen in CD4+ and CD8+ blood T cells by week 6 at 0.1 to 3.0 mg/kg. Relative to CD4+ cells, CD8+ T cells on average had more expanded clones.

Some clones are missing from TCRdb's copy, which holds only in-frame ones; the method was immunoSEQ multiplex PCR. The data hold 35,000 to 45,000 clones, with around 84% observed a single time. This sequence joins TRBV28 and TRBJ2-1; 7 nucleotides match TRBD1. This sample comprised CD4+ or CD8+ T cells sorted from blood, obtained in a trial of the OX40 agonist ivuxolimab. The clonotype comes from an adult with an advanced solid tumor such as melanoma, head and neck, liver or kidney cancer. CDR3 region: CASSSPGQSYNEQFF. In DNA form, the CDR3 reads TGTGCCAGCAGTTCTCCGGGACAGAGTTACAATGAGCAGTTCTTC.